The next 17 T cell receptor beta chains were all read from a single sample in a study of blood T cell repertoires in COVID-19. Using immunoSEQ multiplex PCR, the repertoire was profiled, and TCRdb retains in-frame clones only, with some absent. The sample has 350,000 to 550,000 clones, around 89% seen once. The sequenced sample was peripheral blood. The receptors come from a woman in her 30s with acute or convalescent COVID-19.

The chain has TRBV2 and TRBJ2-5; TRBD2 agrees at 8 bases. This CDR3 is built from 14 residues. V lost 8 bases, J lost 5 bases, and 10 bases stayed unmatched. The V gene's germline CDR1 is SNHLY and CDR2 FYNNEI. CDR3 region: CASARSGGKETQYF. The CDR3 DNA sequence: TGTGCCAGCGCTAGGAGCGGGGGTAAGGAGACCCAGTACTTC.

This chain uses TRBV5-1 with TRBJ2-5, with D possibly matching TRBD2 (5 bases). Trimming removed 4 bases at V and 3 bases at J, with 13 bases between. Germline lookup yields CDR1 SGHRS and CDR2 YFSETQ. The CDR3 is 14 amino acids. CDR3 residues: CASSPGSREETQYF. CDR3 DNA: TGCGCCAGCAGCCCGGGGTCAAGGGAAGAGACCCAGTACTTC.

This chain links TRBV5-1 with TRBJ1-3, with 8 nucleotides matching TRBD1. Germline V lookup: CDR1 SGHRS, CDR2 YFSETQ. The CDR3 loop spans 14 amino acids. The J segment lost 3 bases and the V segment lost 4 bases, leaving 3 bases of the junction unmatched. In DNA form, the CDR3 reads TGCGCCAGCAGCCAACAGGGGGGTGGAAACACCATATATTTT. Translation gives CASSQQGGGNTIYF.

The chain couples TRBV6-1 to TRBJ2-7; perhaps TRBD1 as D (6 bases). V was shortened by 0 bases and J by 4 bases, with 16 bases between the two germline ends. CDR1 MNHNS and CDR2 SASEGT come from the germline V gene. The CDR3 is made up of 16 amino acids. The CDR3 sequence is CASSEATGWVPYEQYF. DNA of the CDR3: TGTGCCAGCAGTGAAGCTACAGGGTGGGTTCCATACGAGCAGTACTTC.

This clone was found once. This rearrangement joins TRBV24-1 to TRBJ2-1, with D unclear. The CDR3 runs 13 residues. V lost 3 bases and J lost 6, with 8 bases in between. Germline lookup yields CDR1 KGHDR and CDR2 SFDVKD. The CDR3 region is CATSDASGNEQFF. Here the CDR3 DNA reads TGTGCCACCAGTGATGCGTCTGGCAATGAGCAGTTCTTC.

The chain joins TRBV7-8 to TRBJ2-1, with D possibly matching TRBD1 (7 bases). The V gene lost 5 bases and the J gene lost 5 bases, with 22 bases spanning the gap. Germline lookup yields CDR1 SGHVS and CDR2 FQNEAQ. The CDR3 runs to 17 residues. For the CDR3, the DNA is TGTGCCAGCAGCGTCGCAGGGGGGTTCGGGCGCCACAATGAGCAGTTCTTC. Translation: CASSVAGGFGRHNEQFF.

V and J are TRBV27 and TRBJ2-7, with 7 positions matching TRBD1. CDR3 length: 14 amino acids. After removal of 0 bases from V and 4 bases from J, the junction contained 3 bases not matched to a gene. Germline CDR1 reads MNHEY; CDR2 reads SMNVEV (reference sequence). CDR3 loop: CASSLSWDSYEQYF. CDR3 in DNA: TGTGCCAGCAGTTTATCGTGGGACAGTTACGAGCAGTACTTC.

This sequence joins TRBV27 and TRBJ2-7; D is uncertain. The ends were cut back, 6 bases at V and 1 base at J, with 13 bases in the middle. Germline CDR1 is MNHEY and CDR2 is SMNVEV (reference sequence). The CDR3 sequence is 14 residues long. The CDR3 reads CASRRLSPSYEQYF. CDR3 coding DNA: TGTGCCAGCAGACGACTCTCTCCTTCCTACGAGCAGTACTTC.

This clone came up once. As DNA, the CDR3 is TGTGCCAGCGGGGGACAGGGGGGTGAAAAACTGTTTTTT. Translated, it gives CASGGQGGEKLFF. The chain employs TRBV12-3 or TRBV12-4 and TRBJ1-4; TRBD1 matches at 11 bases. Unmatched junction bases numbered 3, after V lost 8 bases and J lost 7 bases. This CDR3 is 13 amino acids long.

CDR3 amino acids: CASSLAGVRRRTDTQYF. For the CDR3, the DNA is TGTGCCAGCAGCTTAGCGGGTGTCCGGAGGAGAACAGATACGCAGTATTTT. The J gene is TRBJ2-3, the V gene TRBV11-2; D is possibly TRBD2 (5 bases). Germline-derived CDR1 and CDR2 are SGHAT and FQNNGV. This CDR3 region has 17 residues. V lost 1 base to trimming and J lost 3 bases, with 17 bases between them.

This clone occurred many times. The CDR3 protein is CASSYLRAVNTEAFF. The CDR3 DNA reads as TGTGCCAGCAGTTACCTGAGGGCGGTGAACACTGAAGCTTTCTTT. The chain uses TRBV6-2 or TRBV6-3 and TRBJ1-1, with D hard to call. Per the germline V gene, CDR1 is MNHEY and CDR2 is SVGEGT. The CDR3 length is 15 residues. The germline V and J ends were trimmed by 2 bases and 0 bases, with 10 bases remaining between them.

This clone was observed a single time. This chain connects TRBV5-1 to TRBJ2-7, with 7 bases aligning to TRBD1. The CDR3 is 15 residues long. The ends lost 5 bases at V and 3 bases at J; junction bases unmatched: 11. Germline V gene data show CDR1 as SGHRS and CDR2 as YFSETQ. The DNA of the CDR3 is TGCGCCAGCAGTCTATCAGGGGGTTTTTTCTACGAGCAGTACTTC. As protein: CASSLSGGFFYEQYF.

The rearrangement uses TRBV7-2 and TRBJ1-2, with D perhaps TRBD1 (6 bases). The CDR3 is 15 amino acids. V lost 5 bases, J lost 2 bases, and 15 bases lay in between. The germline V gene has CDR1 SGHTA and CDR2 FQGNSA. The CDR3 is CASSLGFRGNYGYTF. In DNA form, the CDR3 reads TGTGCCAGCAGCCTCGGATTTAGGGGGAACTATGGCTACACCTTC.

The chain recombines TRBV9 with TRBJ2-3; D perhaps matches TRBD1 (7 bases). V shed 3 bases and J shed 1 base, with 15 bases lying between them. CDR1 is SGDLS, CDR2 YYNGEE, per germline. This CDR3 spans 16 amino acids. The CDR3 DNA reads as TGTGCCAGCAGCGGAAGCGGAGGGGGCGGCACAGATACGCAGTATTTT. Amino acids: CASSGSGGGGTDTQYF.

This sequence joins TRBV7-3 and TRBJ2-7, with 9 bases lining up with TRBD1. Germline CDR1 SGHTA, CDR2 FQGTGA. This CDR3 is 14 amino acids long. V trimming: 3 bases; J trimming: 3 bases; junction bases outside the gene matches: 3. The CDR3 DNA sequence: TGTGCCAGCAGCTTCGCGGGACAGGGCTACGAGCAGTACTTC. It encodes CASSFAGQGYEQYF.

This clone was found a few times. The chain joins TRBV10-3 to TRBJ1-1, with D possibly being TRBD1 (6 bases). Germline lookup yields CDR1 ENHRY and CDR2 SYGVKD. The V gene lost 6 bases and the J gene lost 0 bases, with 14 bases spanning the gap. The CDR3 sequence is 15 residues long. The chain's CDR3 is CAIRQLRDMNTEAFF. CDR3 nucleotide sequence: TGTGCCATCAGACAGCTTAGGGACATGAACACTGAAGCTTTCTTT.

The chain couples TRBV2 to TRBJ1-3, with D uncertain. Per germline, CDR1 SNHLY and CDR2 FYNNEI. Between the trimmed V and J ends, which lost 8 bases and 9 bases, there was a span of 23 bases. This CDR3 contains 15 residues. CDR3 sequence reads: CASSTRAGSQATIYF. The CDR3 DNA reads TGTGCCAGCTCAACTCGAGCGGGAAGCCAGGCCACCATATATTTT.